These 21 T cell receptor beta chains were sequenced from one sample in a study of blood T cell repertoires in COVID-19. Sequencing used immunoSEQ multiplex PCR; TCRdb keeps in-frame clones, though not all of them. The table includes about 210,000 clones, around 92% detected once. Specimen: peripheral blood. The receptors were sampled from a man aged 30 to 45 with acute or convalescent COVID-19.

The V call is TRBV28, the J call TRBJ1-1; TRBD1 matches 7 bases. The CDR3 consists of 15 residues. Trimming removed 7 bases from V and 4 bases from J; junction bases left unmatched: 12. Germline V gene data show CDR1 as MDHEN and CDR2 as SYDVKM. CDR3 DNA sequence: TGTGCCAGCACTTTTCAGGACAGGTGGGCCACTGAAGCTTTCTTT. The encoded protein is CASTFQDRWATEAFF.

The genes are TRBV28 and TRBJ2-1, with 8 bases fitting TRBD1. Trimming cost V 6 bases and J 4 bases; bases outside gene matches: 14. Germline-derived CDR1 and CDR2 are MDHEN and SYDVKM. The CDR3 runs 17 residues. The CDR3 loop is CASRPTGATTRYNEQFF. CDR3 DNA: TGTGCCAGCAGACCGACAGGGGCCACTACCAGATACAATGAGCAGTTCTTC.

The chain carries TRBV5-1 and TRBJ2-1; maybe TRBD1 (6 bases). The CDR3 runs to 15 residues. In germline, CDR1 is SGHRS, CDR2 YFSETQ. V shed 4 bases and J shed 0 bases, with 11 bases lying between them. The CDR3 loop reads CASSLDRSSYNEQFF. CDR3 DNA sequence: TGCGCCAGCAGCCTAGACAGGAGCTCCTACAATGAGCAGTTCTTC.

The chain combines TRBV5-4 with TRBJ1-1; possible D gene TRBD1, 5 bases. Looked up from germline, CDR1 is SGHNT and CDR2 is YYREEE (reference sequence). The germline V and J ends were trimmed by 2 bases and 6 bases, with 11 bases remaining between them. This CDR3 has 13 residues. The CDR3 nucleotides are TGTGCCAGCAGCTTCAGATGGGGGGCTGAAGCTTTCTTT. Its translation: CASSFRWGAEAFF.

The J gene is TRBJ1-2, the V gene TRBV14; D may be TRBD1 (5 bases). Trimming pared 4 bases from V and 1 base from J, leaving 16 bases between. Germline assignment: CDR1 SGHDN and CDR2 FVKESK. The CDR3 length is 16 residues. CDR3 nucleotide sequence: TGTGCCAGCAGCCCAGAAGCGGGACCGCTTAACTATGGCTACACCTTC. It encodes CASSPEAGPLNYGYTF.

The chain couples TRBV7-9 to TRBJ2-4; no definite D call. Between the trimmed V and J ends, which lost 6 bases and 15 bases, there was a span of 6 bases. CDR1 SEHNR and CDR2 FQNEAQ come from the germline V gene (reference sequence). This CDR3 region has 8 residues. This chain's CDR3 is CASSPGYF. Written as DNA, the CDR3 is TGTGCCAGCAGTCCAGGGTACTTC.

The rearrangement links TRBV5-1 to TRBJ2-5, with 8 bases matching TRBD1. This CDR3 region has 16 residues. In germline, CDR1 is SGHRS, CDR2 YFSETQ. The V segment lost 4 bases and the J segment 2 bases; nucleotides outside the gene matches: 10. The chain's CDR3 is CASSASGTGGQETQYF. CDR3 nucleotide sequence: TGCGCCAGCAGCGCGTCCGGGACAGGCGGACAAGAGACCCAGTACTTC.

The chain has TRBV28 and TRBJ1-2; tentative D call: TRBD1 (6 bases). CDR3 length: 16 amino acids. Looked up from germline, CDR1 is MDHEN and CDR2 is SYDVKM. V lost 5 bases to trimming and J lost 4 bases, with 20 bases between them. CDR3 nucleotide sequence: TGTGCCAGCAGTGAACCACAGGGTCGTCGGAGCTATGGCTACACCTTC. Amino acid sequence: CASSEPQGRRSYGYTF.

The rearrangement joins TRBV15 to TRBJ2-5, with 10 bases aligning to TRBD1. The CDR3 length is 16 residues. Unmatched junction bases numbered 7, after V lost 1 base and J lost 5 bases. Germline values: CDR1 LNHNV, CDR2 YYDKDF (reference sequence). The CDR3 region has the DNA TGTGCCACCAGCAGAGGGCGGACAGGGGGTGAGGAGACCCAGTACTTC. It is translated as CATSRGRTGGEETQYF.

The chain combines TRBV5-1 with TRBJ2-1, with 13 bases lining up with TRBD2. The CDR3 totals 15 residues. Germline values: CDR1 SGHRS, CDR2 YFSETQ. The V gene end was trimmed by 4 bases and the J gene end by 9 bases; junction bases not matched to a gene: 7. CDR3 sequence reads: CASSQGLAGAPEQFF. CDR3 bases: TGCGCCAGCAGCCAAGGACTAGCGGGAGCGCCTGAGCAGTTCTTC.

This sequence joins TRBV5-8 and TRBJ1-4; TRBD1 might be the D (5 bases). V dropped 0 bases and J dropped 4 bases, with 13 bases sitting between them. The germline gives CDR1 SGHTS, CDR2 YDEGEE. CDR3 length equals 16 residues. The CDR3 nucleotides read TGTGCCAGCAGCTTGGACGGACATAATATTAATGAAAAACTGTTTTTT. Amino acids: CASSLDGHNINEKLFF. Supplemented by reference TRBV5-8 and TRBJ1-4, the full variable domain reads EAGVTQSPTHLIKTRGQQATLRCSPISGHTSVYWYQQALGLGLQFLLWYDEGEERNRGNFPPRFSGRQFPNYSSELNVNALELEDSALYLCASSLDGHNINEKLFFGSGTQLSVL.

The chain employs TRBV7-9 and TRBJ1-1; D is uncertain. The CDR3 extends over 16 amino acids. Deletions cut 0 bases from V and 5 bases from J, with 16 bases between. In germline, CDR1 is SEHNR, CDR2 FQNEAQ (reference sequence). CDR3 in DNA: TGTGCCAGCAGCTTAGCGCGGGGTTATGGTAGAACTGAAGCTTTCTTT. Translated, it gives CASSLARGYGRTEAFF. Full variable domain (missing parts from reference TRBV7-9 and TRBJ1-1): DTGVSQNPRHKITKRGQNVTFRCDPISEHNRLYWYRQTLGQGPEFLTYFQNEAQLEKSRLLSDRFSAERPKGSFSTLEIQRTEQGDSAMYLCASSLARGYGRTEAFFGQGTRLTVV.

The CDR3 loop reads CASSLIGGTEKLFF. CDR3 nucleotide sequence: TGTGCCAGCAGCTTAATCGGGGGTACCGAAAAACTGTTTTTT. This rearrangement joins TRBV11-2 to TRBJ1-4; the D gene is possibly TRBD1 (5 bases). Germline-derived CDR1 and CDR2 are SGHAT and FQNNGV. CDR3 size: 14 residues. V was clipped by 2 bases and J by 8 bases, with 12 bases between them. Full variable domain (outside the CDR3, taken from reference TRBV11-2 and TRBJ1-4): EAGVAQSPRYKIIEKRQSVAFWCNPISGHATLYWYQQILGQGPKLLIQFQNNGVVDDSQLPKDRFSAERLKGVDSTLKIQPAKLEDSAVYLCASSLIGGTEKLFFGSGTQLSVL.

V is TRBV12-3 or TRBV12-4 and J is TRBJ1-1, with D possibly matching TRBD1 (6 bases). The CDR3 length is 13 residues. V gave up 7 bases and J gave up 1 base, with 10 bases separating them. DNA of the CDR3: TGTGCCAGCACCAAGGACAGGAACACTGAAGCTTTCTTT. This encodes CASTKDRNTEAFF.

There are a few counts of this clone. The CDR3 loop reads CASSYAGSNQPQHF. CDR3 DNA sequence: TGTGCCAGCAGTTACGCGGGGAGCAATCAGCCCCAGCATTTT. The V call is TRBV6-5, the J call TRBJ1-5, with D unclear. CDR3 size: 14 residues. Between the trimmed V and J ends, which lost 2 bases and 1 base, there was a span of 6 bases. CDR1 is MNHEY, CDR2 SVGAGI, per germline.

The chain couples TRBV19 to TRBJ2-2; D is undetermined. V gave up 8 bases and J gave up 4 bases, with 17 bases separating them. The CDR3 is 15 amino acids. Germline CDR1 and CDR2: LNHDA and SQIVND (reference sequence). The CDR3 bases are TGTGCCAGTTCGCGGTCCGGTGCAGCCACCGGGGAGCTGTTTTTT. It encodes CASSRSGAATGELFF. The full variable domain, in which reference TRBV19 and TRBJ2-2 provide the parts outside the CDR3, is DGGITQSPKYLFRKEGQNVTLSCEQNLNHDAMYWYRQDPGQGLRLIYYSQIVNDFQKGDIAEGYSVSREKKESFPLTVTSAQKNPTAFYLCASSRSGAATGELFFGEGSRLTVL.

In regard to this clone: Because the CDR3's place on the DNA is in doubt, the DNA is left out and the CDR3 is given as listed by TCRdb. The chain combines TRBV5-6 with TRBJ1-1; the table names TRBD1, a call not compared with the DNA. From its first to its last residue, the CDR3 has 15 amino acids. From germline, CDR1 is SGHDT and CDR2 YYEEEE. The CDR3 sequence: CASSLGFGQGASGFF.

This chain joins TRBV11-2 and TRBJ1-3; TRBD1 matches at 10 bases. V lost 5 bases and J lost 2; bases outside the gene matches: 6. This CDR3 spans 16 amino acids. Germline V gene data show CDR1 as SGHAT and CDR2 as FQNNGV. CDR3 loop: CASSAGQGEAGNTIYF. As DNA, the CDR3 is TGTGCCAGCAGCGCCGGACAGGGGGAAGCTGGAAACACCATATATTTT.

The chain has TRBV3-1 (or the pseudogene TRBV3-2) and TRBJ2-5, with TRBD2 matching 11 bases. The germline V gene has CDR1 LGHDT and CDR2 YNNKEL (reference sequence). Trimming removed 7 bases from V and 0 bases from J; junction bases left unmatched: 4. The CDR3 sequence is 15 residues long. Here the CDR3 reads CASTSTSGDQETQYF. DNA of the CDR3: TGTGCCAGCACCTCGACTAGCGGGGACCAAGAGACCCAGTACTTC.

There are a few counts of this clone. V gene TRBV28 combines with J gene TRBJ2-2; possibly TRBD2 for D (6 bases). Germline CDR1 reads MDHEN; CDR2 reads SYDVKM. Trimming took off 5 bases at V and 4 bases at J, with 17 bases between the two ends. The CDR3 is 16 amino acids. CDR3 region: CASSPRLVGSTGELFF. As DNA, the CDR3 is TGTGCCAGCAGTCCACGACTAGTTGGGAGCACCGGGGAGCTGTTTTTT.

This chain uses TRBV5-1 with TRBJ2-5, with 12 positions matching TRBD2. CDR1 is SGHRS and CDR2 is YFSETQ in the germline V gene. CDR3 length equals 14 residues. The V and J ends lost 4 bases and 5 bases, in that order; junction bases with no gene match: 3. The CDR3 DNA follows: TGCGCCAGCAGCCTCGGACTAGCGGGGGAGACCCAGTACTTC. Protein product: CASSLGLAGETQYF.